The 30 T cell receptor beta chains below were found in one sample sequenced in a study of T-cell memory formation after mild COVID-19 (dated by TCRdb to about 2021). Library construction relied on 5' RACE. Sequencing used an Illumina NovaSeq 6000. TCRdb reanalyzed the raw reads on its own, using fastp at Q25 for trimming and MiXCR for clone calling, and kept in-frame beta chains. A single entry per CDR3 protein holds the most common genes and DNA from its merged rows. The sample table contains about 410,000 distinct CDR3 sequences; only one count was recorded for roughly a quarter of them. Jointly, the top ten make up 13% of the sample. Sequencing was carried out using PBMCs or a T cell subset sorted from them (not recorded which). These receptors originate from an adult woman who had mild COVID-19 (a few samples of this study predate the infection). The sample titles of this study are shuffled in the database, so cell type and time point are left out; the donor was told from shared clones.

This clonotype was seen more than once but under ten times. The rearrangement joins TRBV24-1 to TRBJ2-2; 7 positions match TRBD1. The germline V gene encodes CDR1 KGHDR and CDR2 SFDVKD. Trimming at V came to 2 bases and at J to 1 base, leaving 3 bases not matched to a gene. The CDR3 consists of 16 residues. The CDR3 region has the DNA TGTGCCACCAGTGATTCACACAGGGGGAACACCGGGGAGCTGTTTTTT. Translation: CATSDSHRGNTGELFF.

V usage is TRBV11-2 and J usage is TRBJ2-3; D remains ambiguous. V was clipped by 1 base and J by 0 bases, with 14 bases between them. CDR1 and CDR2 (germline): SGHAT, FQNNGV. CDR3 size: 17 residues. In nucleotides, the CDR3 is TGTGCCAGCAGCTTAGTCGTTGCGGCGAGAAGCACAGATACGCAGTATTTT. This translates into CASSLVVAARSTDTQYF.

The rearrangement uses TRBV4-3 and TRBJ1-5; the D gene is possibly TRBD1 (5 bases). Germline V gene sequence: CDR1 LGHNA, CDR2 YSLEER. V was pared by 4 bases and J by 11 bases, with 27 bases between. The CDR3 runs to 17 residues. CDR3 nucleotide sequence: TGCGCCAGCAGCCGAGCACCCAGAGGGGAGACCCATCGAGCCCAGCATTTT. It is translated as CASSRAPRGETHRAQHF.

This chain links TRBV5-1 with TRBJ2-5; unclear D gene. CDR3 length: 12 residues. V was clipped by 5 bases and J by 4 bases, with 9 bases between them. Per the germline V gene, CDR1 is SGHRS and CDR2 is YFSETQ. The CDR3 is CASSRVAETQYF. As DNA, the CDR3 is TGCGCCAGCAGTCGAGTGGCAGAGACCCAGTACTTC.

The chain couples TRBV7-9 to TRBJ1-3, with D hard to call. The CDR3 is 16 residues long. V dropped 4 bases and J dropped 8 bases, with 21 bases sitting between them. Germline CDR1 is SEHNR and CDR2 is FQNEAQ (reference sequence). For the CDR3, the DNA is TGTGCCAGCAGCTCGCCTACGGCAGGAGGGTCGTACACCATATATTTT. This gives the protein CASSSPTAGGSYTIYF.

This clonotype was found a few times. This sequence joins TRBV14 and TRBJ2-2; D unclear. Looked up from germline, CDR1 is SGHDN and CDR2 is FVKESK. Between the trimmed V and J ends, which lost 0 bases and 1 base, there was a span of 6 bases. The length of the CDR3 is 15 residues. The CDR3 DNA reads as TGTGCCAGCAGCCAAGAGATGGTGAACACCGGGGAGCTGTTTTTT. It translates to CASSQEMVNTGELFF.

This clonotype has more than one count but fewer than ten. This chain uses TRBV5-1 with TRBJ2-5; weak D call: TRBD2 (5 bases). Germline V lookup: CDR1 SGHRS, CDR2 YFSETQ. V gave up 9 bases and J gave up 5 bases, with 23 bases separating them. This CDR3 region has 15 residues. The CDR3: CANTVTRRGPETQYF. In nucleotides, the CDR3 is TGCGCCAATACCGTGACCCGTAGAGGGCCTGAGACCCAGTACTTC.

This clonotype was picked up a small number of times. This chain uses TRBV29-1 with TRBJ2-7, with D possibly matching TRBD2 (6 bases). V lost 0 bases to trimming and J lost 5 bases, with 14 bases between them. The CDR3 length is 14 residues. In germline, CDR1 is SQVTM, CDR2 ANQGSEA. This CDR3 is CSVEDTGTWNEQYF. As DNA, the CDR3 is TGCAGCGTTGAAGATACCGGGACTTGGAACGAGCAGTACTTC.

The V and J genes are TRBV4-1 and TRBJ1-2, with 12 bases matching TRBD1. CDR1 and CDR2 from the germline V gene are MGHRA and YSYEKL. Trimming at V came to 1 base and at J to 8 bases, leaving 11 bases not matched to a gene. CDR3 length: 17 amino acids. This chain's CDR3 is CASSQVIAGQGALGYTF. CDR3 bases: TGCGCCAGCAGCCAAGTAATTGCGGGACAGGGGGCATTGGGCTACACCTTC.

The CDR3 sequence is CASSTQGADTEAFF. The CDR3 DNA is TGTGCCAGCAGCACACAGGGGGCCGACACTGAAGCTTTCTTT. The V gene is TRBV7-9, the J gene TRBJ1-1, with 9 bases that match TRBD1. This CDR3 contains 14 residues. V shed 5 bases, J shed 3 bases, and the junction held 4 bases outside the gene matches. Germline V gives CDR1 SEHNR, CDR2 FQNEAQ (reference sequence).

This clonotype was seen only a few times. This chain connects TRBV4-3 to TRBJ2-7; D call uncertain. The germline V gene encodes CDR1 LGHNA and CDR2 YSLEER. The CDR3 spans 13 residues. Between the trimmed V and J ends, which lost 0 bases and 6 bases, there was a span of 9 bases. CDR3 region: CASSQEPRSEQYF. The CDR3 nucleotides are TGCGCCAGCAGCCAAGAACCAAGATCCGAGCAGTACTTC.

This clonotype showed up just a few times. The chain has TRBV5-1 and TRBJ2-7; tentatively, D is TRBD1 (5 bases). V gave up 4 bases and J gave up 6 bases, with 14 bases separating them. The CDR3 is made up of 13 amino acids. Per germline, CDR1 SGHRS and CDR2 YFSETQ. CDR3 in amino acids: CASSPRQMAEQYF. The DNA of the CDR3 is TGCGCCAGCAGCCCCAGACAGATGGCCGAGCAGTACTTC.

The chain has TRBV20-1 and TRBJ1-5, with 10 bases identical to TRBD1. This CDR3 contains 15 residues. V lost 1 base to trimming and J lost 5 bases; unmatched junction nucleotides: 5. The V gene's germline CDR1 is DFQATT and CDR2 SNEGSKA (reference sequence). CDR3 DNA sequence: TGCAGTGCTAGAGCAGACAGGGGGCTCTATCAGCCCCAGCATTTT. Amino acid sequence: CSARADRGLYQPQHF.

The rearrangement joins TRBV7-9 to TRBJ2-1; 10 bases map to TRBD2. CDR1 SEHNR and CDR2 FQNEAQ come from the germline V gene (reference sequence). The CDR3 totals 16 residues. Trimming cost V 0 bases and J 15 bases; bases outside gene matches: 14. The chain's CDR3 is CASSLATSGQSALSFF. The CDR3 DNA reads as TGTGCCAGCAGCTTAGCGACTAGCGGGCAATCGGCATTGTCGTTCTTC.

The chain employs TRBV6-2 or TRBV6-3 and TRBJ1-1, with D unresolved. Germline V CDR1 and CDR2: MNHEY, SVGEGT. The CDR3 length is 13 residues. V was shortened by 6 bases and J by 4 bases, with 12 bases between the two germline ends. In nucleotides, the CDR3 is TGTGCCAGCAGACACCAGAGTTCCACTGAAGCTTTCTTT. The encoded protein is CASRHQSSTEAFF.

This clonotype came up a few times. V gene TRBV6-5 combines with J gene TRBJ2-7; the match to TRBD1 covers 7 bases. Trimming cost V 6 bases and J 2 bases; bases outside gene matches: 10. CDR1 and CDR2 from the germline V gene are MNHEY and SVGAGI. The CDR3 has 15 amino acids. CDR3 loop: CASRPDRAVPYEQYF. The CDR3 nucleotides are TGTGCCAGCAGACCCGACAGGGCAGTCCCCTACGAGCAGTACTTC.

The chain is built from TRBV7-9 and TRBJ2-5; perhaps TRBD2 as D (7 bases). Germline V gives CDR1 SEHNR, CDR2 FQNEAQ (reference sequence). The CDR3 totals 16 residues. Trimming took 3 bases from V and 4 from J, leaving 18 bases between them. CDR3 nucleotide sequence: TGTGCCAGCAGCTTCTTAGGGGGAGGGCCAGCAGAGACCCAGTACTTC. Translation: CASSFLGGGPAETQYF.

The CDR3 here is CASSQGPGEKLFF. CDR3 DNA: TGTGCCAGCTCACAAGGGCCTGGCGAAAAACTGTTTTTT. The chain joins TRBV18 to TRBJ1-4, with D unresolved. Germline assignment: CDR1 KGHSH and CDR2 LQKENI. The CDR3 covers 13 residues. The ends were cut back, 4 bases at V and 8 bases at J, with 11 bases in the middle.

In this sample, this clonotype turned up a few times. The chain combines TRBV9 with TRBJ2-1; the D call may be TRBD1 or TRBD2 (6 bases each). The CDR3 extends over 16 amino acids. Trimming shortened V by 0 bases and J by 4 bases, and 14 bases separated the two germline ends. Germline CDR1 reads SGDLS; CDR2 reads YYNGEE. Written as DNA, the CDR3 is TGTGCCAGCAGCGTAGGTGGGGGCGGGGTATACAATGAGCAGTTCTTC. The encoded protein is CASSVGGGGVYNEQFF.

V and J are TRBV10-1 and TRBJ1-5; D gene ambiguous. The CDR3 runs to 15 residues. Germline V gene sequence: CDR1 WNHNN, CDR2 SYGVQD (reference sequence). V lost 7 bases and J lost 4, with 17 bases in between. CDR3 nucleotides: TGCGCCAGCATGGAAACGGACGGCGAGAATCAGCCCCAGCATTTT. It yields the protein CASMETDGENQPQHF.

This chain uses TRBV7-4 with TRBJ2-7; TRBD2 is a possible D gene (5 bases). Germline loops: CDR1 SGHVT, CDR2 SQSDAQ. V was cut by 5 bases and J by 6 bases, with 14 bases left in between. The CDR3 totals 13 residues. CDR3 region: CASSPILEGEQYF. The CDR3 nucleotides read TGTGCCAGCAGCCCAATCCTTGAGGGCGAGCAGTACTTC.

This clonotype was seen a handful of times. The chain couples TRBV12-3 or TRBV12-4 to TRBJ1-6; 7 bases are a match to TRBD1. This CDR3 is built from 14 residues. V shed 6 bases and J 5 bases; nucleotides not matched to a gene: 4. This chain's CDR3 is CASSPGTDNSPLHF. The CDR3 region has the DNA TGTGCCAGCAGCCCCGGGACAGATAATTCACCCCTCCACTTT.

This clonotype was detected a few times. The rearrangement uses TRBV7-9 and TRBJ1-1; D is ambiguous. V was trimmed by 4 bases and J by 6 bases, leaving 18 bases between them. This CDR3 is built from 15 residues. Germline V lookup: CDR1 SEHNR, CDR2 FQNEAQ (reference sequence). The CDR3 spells CASSYSLLGRSEAFF. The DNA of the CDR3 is TGTGCCAGCAGCTACTCGTTACTTGGACGGTCTGAAGCTTTCTTT.

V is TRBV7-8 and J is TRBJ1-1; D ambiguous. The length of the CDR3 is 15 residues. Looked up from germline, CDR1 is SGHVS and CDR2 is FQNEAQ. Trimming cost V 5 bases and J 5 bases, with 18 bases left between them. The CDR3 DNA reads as TGTGCCAGCAGCCGAACCGACGGTAGGAGGACTGAAGCTTTCTTT. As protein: CASSRTDGRRTEAFF.

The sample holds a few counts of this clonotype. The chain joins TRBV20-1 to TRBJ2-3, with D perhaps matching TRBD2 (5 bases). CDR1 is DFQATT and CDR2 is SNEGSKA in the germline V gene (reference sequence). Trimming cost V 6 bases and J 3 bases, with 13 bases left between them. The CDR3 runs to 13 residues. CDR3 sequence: CSAHHPGTDTQYF. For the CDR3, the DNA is TGCAGTGCACACCACCCGGGGACAGATACGCAGTATTTT.

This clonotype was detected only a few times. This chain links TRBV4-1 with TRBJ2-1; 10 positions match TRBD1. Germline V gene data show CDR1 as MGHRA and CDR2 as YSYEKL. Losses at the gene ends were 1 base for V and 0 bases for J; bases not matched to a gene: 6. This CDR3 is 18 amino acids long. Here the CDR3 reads CASSQVDRGPGSYNEQFF. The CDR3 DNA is TGCGCCAGCAGCCAAGTCGACAGGGGGCCGGGCTCCTACAATGAGCAGTTCTTC.

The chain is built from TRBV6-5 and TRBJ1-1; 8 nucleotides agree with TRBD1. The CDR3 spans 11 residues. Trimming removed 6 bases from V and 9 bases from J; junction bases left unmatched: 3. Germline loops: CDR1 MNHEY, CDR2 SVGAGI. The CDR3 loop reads CASRRQGKAFF. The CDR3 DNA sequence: TGTGCCAGCAGGAGACAGGGGAAAGCTTTCTTT.

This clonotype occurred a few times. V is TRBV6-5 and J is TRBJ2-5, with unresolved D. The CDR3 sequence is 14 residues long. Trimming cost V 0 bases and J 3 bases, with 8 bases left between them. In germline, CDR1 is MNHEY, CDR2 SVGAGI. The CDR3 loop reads CASSYSSPEETQYF. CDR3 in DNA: TGTGCCAGCAGTTACTCGAGCCCAGAAGAGACCCAGTACTTC.

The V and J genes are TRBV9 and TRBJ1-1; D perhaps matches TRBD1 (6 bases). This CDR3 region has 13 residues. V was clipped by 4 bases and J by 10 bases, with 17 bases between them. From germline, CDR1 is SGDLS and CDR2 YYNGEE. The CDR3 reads CASSPDGGIGAFF. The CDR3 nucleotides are TGTGCCAGCAGCCCCGACGGGGGCATTGGAGCTTTCTTT.

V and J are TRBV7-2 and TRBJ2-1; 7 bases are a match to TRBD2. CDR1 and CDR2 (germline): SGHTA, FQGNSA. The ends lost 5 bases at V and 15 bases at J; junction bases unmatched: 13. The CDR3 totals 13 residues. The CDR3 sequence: CASSPGNRLAVFF. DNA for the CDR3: TGTGCCAGCAGCCCTGGGAACCGACTAGCCGTGTTCTTC.